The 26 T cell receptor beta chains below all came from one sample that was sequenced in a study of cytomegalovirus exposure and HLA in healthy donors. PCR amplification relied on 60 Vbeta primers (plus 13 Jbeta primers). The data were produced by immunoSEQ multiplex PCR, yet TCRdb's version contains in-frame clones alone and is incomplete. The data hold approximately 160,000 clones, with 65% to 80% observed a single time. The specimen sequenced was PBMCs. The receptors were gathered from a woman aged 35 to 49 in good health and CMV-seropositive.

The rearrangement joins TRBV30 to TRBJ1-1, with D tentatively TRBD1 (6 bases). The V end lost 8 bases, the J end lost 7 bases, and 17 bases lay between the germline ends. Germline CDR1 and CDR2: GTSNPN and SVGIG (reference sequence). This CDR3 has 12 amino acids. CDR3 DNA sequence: TGTGCCCAGACAGGAGCCTCCTATGAAGCTTTCTTT. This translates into CAQTGASYEAFF.

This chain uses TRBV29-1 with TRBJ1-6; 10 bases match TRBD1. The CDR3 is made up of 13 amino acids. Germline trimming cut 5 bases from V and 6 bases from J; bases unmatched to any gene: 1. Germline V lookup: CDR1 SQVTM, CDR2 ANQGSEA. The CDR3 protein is CSVRTGGNSPLHF. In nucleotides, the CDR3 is TGCAGCGTTAGGACAGGGGGTAATTCACCCCTCCACTTT.

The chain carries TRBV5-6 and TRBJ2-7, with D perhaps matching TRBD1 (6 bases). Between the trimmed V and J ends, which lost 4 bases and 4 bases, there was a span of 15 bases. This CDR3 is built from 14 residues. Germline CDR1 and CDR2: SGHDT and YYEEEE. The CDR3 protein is CASSPDRLGYEQYF. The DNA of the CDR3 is TGTGCCAGCAGCCCCGACAGGTTAGGATACGAGCAGTACTTC.

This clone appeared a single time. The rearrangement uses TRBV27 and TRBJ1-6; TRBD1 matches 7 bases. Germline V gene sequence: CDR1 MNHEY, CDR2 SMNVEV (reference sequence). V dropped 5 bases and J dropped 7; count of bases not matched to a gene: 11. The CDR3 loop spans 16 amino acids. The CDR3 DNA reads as TGTGCCAGCAGTCCCGCCCAGGGGGATGCAAATTCACCCCTCCACTTT. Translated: CASSPAQGDANSPLHF.

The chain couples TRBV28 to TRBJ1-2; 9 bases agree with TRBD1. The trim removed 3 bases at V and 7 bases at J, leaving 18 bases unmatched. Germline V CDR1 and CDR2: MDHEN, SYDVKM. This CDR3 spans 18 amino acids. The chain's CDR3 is CASSLGGTGLAGEGGYTF. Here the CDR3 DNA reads TGTGCCAGCAGTTTGGGAGGGACAGGGCTCGCAGGAGAGGGTGGCTACACCTTC.

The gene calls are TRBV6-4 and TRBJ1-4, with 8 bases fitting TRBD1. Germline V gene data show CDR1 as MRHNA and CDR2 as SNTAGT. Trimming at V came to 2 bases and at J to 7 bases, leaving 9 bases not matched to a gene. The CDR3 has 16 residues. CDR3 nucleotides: TGTGCCAGCAGTGACAAGCGGACAGGGTCGGGTGAAAAACTGTTTTTT. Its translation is CASSDKRTGSGEKLFF.

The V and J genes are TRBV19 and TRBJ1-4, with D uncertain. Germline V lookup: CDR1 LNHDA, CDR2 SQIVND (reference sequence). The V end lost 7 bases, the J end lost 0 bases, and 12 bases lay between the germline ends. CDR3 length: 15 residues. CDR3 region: CASNDPGATNEKLFF. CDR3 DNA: TGTGCCAGTAATGATCCGGGAGCAACTAATGAAAAACTGTTTTTT.

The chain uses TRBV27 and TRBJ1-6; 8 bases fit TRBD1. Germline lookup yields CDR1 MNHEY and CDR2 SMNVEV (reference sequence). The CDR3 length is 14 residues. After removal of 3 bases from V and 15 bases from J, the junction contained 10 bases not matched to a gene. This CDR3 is CASSFRQGTAGLHF. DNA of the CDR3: TGTGCCAGCAGTTTCAGACAGGGGACCGCGGGCCTCCACTTT.

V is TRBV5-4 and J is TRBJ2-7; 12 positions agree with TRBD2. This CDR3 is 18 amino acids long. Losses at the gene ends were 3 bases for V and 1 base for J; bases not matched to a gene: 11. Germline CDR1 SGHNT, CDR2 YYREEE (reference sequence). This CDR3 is CASSSPPRTSGDSYEQYF. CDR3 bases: TGTGCCAGCAGCTCACCACCAAGGACTAGCGGGGATTCCTACGAGCAGTACTTC.

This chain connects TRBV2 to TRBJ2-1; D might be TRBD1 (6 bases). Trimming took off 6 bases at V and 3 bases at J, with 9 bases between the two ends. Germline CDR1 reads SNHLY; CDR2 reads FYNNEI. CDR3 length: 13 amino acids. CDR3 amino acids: CASSADSYNEQFF. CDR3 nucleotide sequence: TGTGCCAGCAGCGCGGACAGCTACAATGAGCAGTTCTTC.

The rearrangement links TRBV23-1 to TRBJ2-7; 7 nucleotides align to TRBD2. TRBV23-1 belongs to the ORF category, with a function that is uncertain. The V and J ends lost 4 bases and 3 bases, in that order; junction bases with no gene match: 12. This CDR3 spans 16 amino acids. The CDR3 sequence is CASSPLGAGVGYEQYF. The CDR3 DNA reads TGCGCCAGCAGTCCCCTCGGTGCGGGGGTAGGCTACGAGCAGTACTTC.

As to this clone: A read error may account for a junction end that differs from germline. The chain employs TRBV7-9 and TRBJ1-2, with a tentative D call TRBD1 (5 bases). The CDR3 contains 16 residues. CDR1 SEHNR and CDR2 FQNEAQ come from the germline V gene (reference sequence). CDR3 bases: TGTTCCAGCAGCTTAGCAGGCGGGGACGCGGACTATGGCTACACCTTC. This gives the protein CSSSLAGGDADYGYTF. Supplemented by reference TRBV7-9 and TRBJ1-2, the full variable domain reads DTGVSQNPRHKITKRGQNVTFRCDPISEHNRLYWYRQTLGQGPEFLTYFQNEAQLEKSRLLSDRFSAERPKGSFSTLEIQRTEQGDSAMYLCSSSLAGGDADYGYTFGSGTRLTVV.

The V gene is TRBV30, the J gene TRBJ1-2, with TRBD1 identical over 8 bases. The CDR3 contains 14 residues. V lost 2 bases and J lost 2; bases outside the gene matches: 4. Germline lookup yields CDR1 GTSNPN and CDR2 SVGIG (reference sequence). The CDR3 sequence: CAWSPDRGNYGYTF. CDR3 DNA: TGTGCCTGGAGTCCCGACAGGGGAAACTATGGCTACACCTTC. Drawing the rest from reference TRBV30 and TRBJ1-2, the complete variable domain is SQTIHQWPATLVQPVGSPLSLECTVEGTSNPNLYWYRQAAGRGLQLLFYSVGIGQISSEVPQNLSASRPQDRQFILSSKKLLLSDSGFYLCAWSPDRGNYGYTFGSGTRLTVV.

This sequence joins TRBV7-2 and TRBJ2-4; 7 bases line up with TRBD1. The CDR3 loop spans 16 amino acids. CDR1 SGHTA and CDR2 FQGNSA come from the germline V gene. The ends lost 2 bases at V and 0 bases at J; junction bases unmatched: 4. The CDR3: CASSLYGTVAKNIQYF. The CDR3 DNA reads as TGTGCCAGCAGCTTATACGGGACAGTAGCCAAAAACATTCAGTACTTC. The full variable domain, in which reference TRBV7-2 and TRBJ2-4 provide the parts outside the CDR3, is GAGVSQSPSNKVTEKGKDVELRCDPISGHTALYWYRQSLGQGLEFLIYFQGNSAPDKSGLPSDRFSAERTGGSVSTLTIQRTQQEDSAVYLCASSLYGTVAKNIQYFGAGTRLSVL.

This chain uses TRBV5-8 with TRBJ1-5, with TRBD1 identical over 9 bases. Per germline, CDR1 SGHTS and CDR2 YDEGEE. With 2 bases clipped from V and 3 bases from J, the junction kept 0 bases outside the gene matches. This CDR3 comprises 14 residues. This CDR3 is CASSLQGANQPQHF. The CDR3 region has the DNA TGTGCCAGCAGCTTACAGGGGGCCAATCAGCCCCAGCATTTT.

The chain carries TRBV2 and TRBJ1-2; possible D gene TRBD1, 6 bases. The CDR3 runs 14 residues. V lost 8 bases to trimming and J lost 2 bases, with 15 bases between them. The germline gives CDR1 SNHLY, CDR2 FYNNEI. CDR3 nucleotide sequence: TGTGCCAGCGGCGGGGGGGCCTCGAACTATGGCTACACCTTC. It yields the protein CASGGGASNYGYTF.

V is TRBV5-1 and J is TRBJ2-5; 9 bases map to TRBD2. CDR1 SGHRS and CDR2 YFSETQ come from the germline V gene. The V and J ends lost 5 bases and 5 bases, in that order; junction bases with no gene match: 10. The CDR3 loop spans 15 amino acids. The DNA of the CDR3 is TGCGCCAGCAGACCCCTAGCGGGGAGTTTGGAGACCCAGTACTTC. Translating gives CASRPLAGSLETQYF.

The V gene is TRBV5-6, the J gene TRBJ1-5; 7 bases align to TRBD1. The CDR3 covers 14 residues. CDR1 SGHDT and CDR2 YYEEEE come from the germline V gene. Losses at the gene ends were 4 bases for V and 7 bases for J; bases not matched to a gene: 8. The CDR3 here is CASSAGTVSQPQHF. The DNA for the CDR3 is TGTGCCAGCAGCGCTGGGACAGTATCCCAGCCCCAGCATTTT.

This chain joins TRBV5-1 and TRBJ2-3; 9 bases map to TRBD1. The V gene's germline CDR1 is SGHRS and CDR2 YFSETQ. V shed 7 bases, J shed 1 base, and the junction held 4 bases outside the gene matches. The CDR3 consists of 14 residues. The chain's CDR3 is CASQTGGGTDTQYF. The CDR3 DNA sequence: TGCGCCAGCCAGACAGGGGGGGGCACAGATACGCAGTATTTT.

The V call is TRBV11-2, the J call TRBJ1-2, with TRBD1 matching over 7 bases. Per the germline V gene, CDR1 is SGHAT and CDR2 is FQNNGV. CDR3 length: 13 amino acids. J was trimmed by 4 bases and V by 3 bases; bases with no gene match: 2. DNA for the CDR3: TGTGCCAGCAGCTTCAGGGGGGCCTATGGCTACACCTTC. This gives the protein CASSFRGAYGYTF.

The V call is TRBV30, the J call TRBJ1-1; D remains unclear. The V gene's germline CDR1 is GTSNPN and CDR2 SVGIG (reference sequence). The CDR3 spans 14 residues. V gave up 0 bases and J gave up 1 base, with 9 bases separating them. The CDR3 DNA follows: TGTGCCTGGAGTGTTGGGCAGACGAACACTGAAGCTTTCTTT. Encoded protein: CAWSVGQTNTEAFF.

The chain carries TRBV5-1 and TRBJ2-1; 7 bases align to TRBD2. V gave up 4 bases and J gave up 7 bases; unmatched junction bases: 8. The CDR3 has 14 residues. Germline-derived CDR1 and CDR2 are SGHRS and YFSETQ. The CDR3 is CASSLGLEVNEQFF. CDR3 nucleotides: TGCGCCAGCAGCCTAGGACTAGAGGTGAATGAGCAGTTCTTC.

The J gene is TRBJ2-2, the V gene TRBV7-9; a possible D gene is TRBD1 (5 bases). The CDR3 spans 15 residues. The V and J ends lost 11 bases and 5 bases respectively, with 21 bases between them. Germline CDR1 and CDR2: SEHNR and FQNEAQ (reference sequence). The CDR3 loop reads CASSKARVKTGELFF. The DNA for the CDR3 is TGTGCCTCTTCTAAAGCCAGGGTTAAGACCGGGGAGCTGTTTTTT.

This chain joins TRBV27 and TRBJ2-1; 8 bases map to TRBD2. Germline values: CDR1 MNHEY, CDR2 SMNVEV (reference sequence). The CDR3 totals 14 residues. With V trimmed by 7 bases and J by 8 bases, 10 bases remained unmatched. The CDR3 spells CASTYGGAPHEQFF. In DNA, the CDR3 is TGTGCCAGCACTTACGGGGGGGCCCCCCATGAGCAGTTCTTC.

CDR3: CASSGQGAAGTEAFF. CDR3 bases: TGTGCCAGCAGTGGACAGGGGGCGGCGGGCACTGAAGCTTTCTTT. The chain is built from TRBV25-1 and TRBJ1-1; 10 nucleotides align to TRBD1. V was pared by 4 bases and J by 4 bases, with 6 bases of the junction left unmatched. The CDR3 length is 15 residues. Looked up from germline, CDR1 is MGHDK and CDR2 is SYGVNS.

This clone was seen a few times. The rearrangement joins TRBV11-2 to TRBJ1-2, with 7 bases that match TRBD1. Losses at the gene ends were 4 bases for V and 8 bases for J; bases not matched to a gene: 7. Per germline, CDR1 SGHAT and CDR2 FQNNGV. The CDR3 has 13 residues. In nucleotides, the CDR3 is TGTGCCAGCAGCTCAACAGGGGCCCGCGGCTACACCTTC. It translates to CASSSTGARGYTF.